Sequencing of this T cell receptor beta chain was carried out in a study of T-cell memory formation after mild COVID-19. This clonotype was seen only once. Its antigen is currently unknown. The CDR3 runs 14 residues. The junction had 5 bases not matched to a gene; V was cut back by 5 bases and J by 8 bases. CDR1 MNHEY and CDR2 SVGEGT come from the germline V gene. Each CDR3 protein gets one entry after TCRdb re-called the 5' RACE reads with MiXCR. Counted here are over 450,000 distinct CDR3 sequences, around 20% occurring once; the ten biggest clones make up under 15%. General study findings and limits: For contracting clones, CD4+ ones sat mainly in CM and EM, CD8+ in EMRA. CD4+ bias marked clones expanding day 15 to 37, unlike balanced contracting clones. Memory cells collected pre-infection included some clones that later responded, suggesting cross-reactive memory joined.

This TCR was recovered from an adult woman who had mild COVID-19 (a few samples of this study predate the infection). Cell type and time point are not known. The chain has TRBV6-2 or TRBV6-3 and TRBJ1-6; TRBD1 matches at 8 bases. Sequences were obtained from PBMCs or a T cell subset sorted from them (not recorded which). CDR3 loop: CASSLQGAYSPLHF. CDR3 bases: TGTGCCAGCAGTCTCCAGGGGGCTTATTCACCCCTCCACTTT.